This TCR beta chain was captured in a study of blood T cell repertoires in COVID-19. Study summary: Samples representing acute and convalescent COVID-19 were sourced from the United States, Italy and Spain. T cells, B-cell-depleted T cells, or PBMCs provided the cDNA or gDNA that served as material.

Original methodology: Estimation of nucleated cell counts relied on the amplification of reference gene primers. Only in-frame clones appear in the TCRdb table, and some are missing; sequencing was by immunoSEQ multiplex PCR. V, J and clone size reflect that table, while D and trimming were determined from the DNA. The sample shows 120,000 or so clones, 80% to 85% of them seen only once. CDR1 WNHNN and CDR2 SYGVQD come from the germline V gene (reference sequence). J lost 9 bases, V lost 1 base, and 9 bases had no gene match. The CDR3 extends over 16 amino acids. Sequencing input: peripheral blood. This TCR was recovered from a woman aged 30 to 39 who had recovered from COVID-19. The chain is built from TRBV10-1 and TRBJ2-1; 10 nucleotides align to TRBD2. CDR3 sequence: CASSELAGGPRGEQFF. CDR3 nucleotides: TGCGCCAGCAGTGAGTTAGCGGGGGGCCCTCGAGGTGAGCAGTTCTTC.